The 30 T cell receptor beta chains below were found in one sample sequenced in a study of graft-versus-host responses after intestinal transplantation. The method was immunoSEQ multiplex PCR; TCRdb's version includes in-frame clones alone and lacks a portion of them. The data hold roughly 60,000 clones, with approximately 90% observed a single time. Sequences were derived from PBMCs, sampled 118 to 130 days after intestinal transplantation. Receptors were obtained from a human patient who received an intestinal transplant, so some T cells may come from the graft donor.

A note on this clone: Other nucleotide sequences in the sample specify the same CDR3. CDR3 coding DNA: TGTGCCAGCTCGCTGGGGCAGCTTAGCAATCAGCCCCAGCATTTT. Translation: CASSLGQLSNQPQHF. The V gene is TRBV18, the J gene TRBJ1-5, with D maybe TRBD1 (5 bases). Per germline, CDR1 KGHSH and CDR2 LQKENI. The CDR3 runs 15 residues. V was trimmed by 6 bases and J by 0 bases, leaving 12 bases between them.

The chain uses TRBV28 and TRBJ1-5; D is possibly TRBD1 (5 bases). V was trimmed by 8 bases and J by 7 bases, leaving 18 bases between them. Germline V lookup: CDR1 MDHEN, CDR2 SYDVKM. The CDR3 loop spans 14 amino acids. The CDR3 DNA follows: TGTGCCAGCGGGGGGGTTGAGGCAGCACAGCCCCAGCATTTT. Translation gives CASGGVEAAQPQHF.

As DNA, the CDR3 is TGTGCCAGCAGTTTAAGGATGGGGGTCACTGAAGCTTTCTTT. Protein: CASSLRMGVTEAFF. The V gene is TRBV27, the J gene TRBJ1-1; D perhaps matches TRBD1 (5 bases). V was cut by 2 bases and J by 4 bases, with 11 bases left in between. The length of the CDR3 is 14 residues. Germline V gene sequence: CDR1 MNHEY, CDR2 SMNVEV (reference sequence).

The rearrangement links TRBV2 to TRBJ1-4, with 12 bases matching TRBD1. CDR1 and CDR2 (germline): SNHLY, FYNNEI. This CDR3 contains 16 residues. Trimming removed 10 bases from V and 2 bases from J; junction bases left unmatched: 8. Here the CDR3 DNA reads TGTGCCACCTCGATGGGACAGGGGGCGACTAATGAAAAACTGTTTTTT. Translation: CATSMGQGATNEKLFF.

The V gene is TRBV11-3, the J gene TRBJ2-3; D might be TRBD2 (5 bases). V was cut by 4 bases and J by 4 bases, with 18 bases left in between. The CDR3 loop spans 16 amino acids. Germline values: CDR1 SGHNT, CDR2 YENEEA. The CDR3 DNA follows: TGTGCCAGCAGCTCAGAATCGGGCCCCGGGGCAGATACGCAGTATTTT. It is translated as CASSSESGPGADTQYF.

The chain is built from TRBV23-1 and TRBJ2-3, with D perhaps given as TRBD1 or TRBD2 (5 bases each). TRBV23-1 is flagged as an ORF with uncertain function. The CDR3 is 17 amino acids. Between the trimmed V and J ends, which lost 0 bases and 0 bases, there was a span of 13 bases. The CDR3 region is CASSQSGRGPSTDTQYF. The CDR3 DNA reads TGCGCCAGCAGTCAATCGGGACGGGGTCCTAGCACAGATACGCAGTATTTT.

This rearrangement joins TRBV5-1 to TRBJ1-6; D unclear. Germline V gene sequence: CDR1 SGHRS, CDR2 YFSETQ. Trimming cost V 0 bases and J 5 bases, with 9 bases left between them. The CDR3 sequence is 15 residues long. The CDR3 spells CASSLDWTDNSPLHF. The CDR3 DNA follows: TGCGCCAGCAGCTTGGATTGGACGGATAATTCACCCCTCCACTTT.

This clone has only one observation. The chain carries TRBV6-1 and TRBJ2-7; 13 bases are shared with TRBD2. J lost 0 bases, V lost 3 bases, and 5 bases had no gene match. CDR3 length: 17 amino acids. Germline V lookup: CDR1 MNHNS, CDR2 SASEGT. The CDR3 coding sequence is TGTGCCAGCAGTGAGGGGACTAGCGGGATCCTCTCCTACGAGCAGTACTTC. Amino acids: CASSEGTSGILSYEQYF.

The genes are TRBV2 and TRBJ2-1, with 8 nucleotides matching TRBD2. Germline lookup yields CDR1 SNHLY and CDR2 FYNNEI. V shed 8 bases and J 6 bases; nucleotides not matched to a gene: 12. The CDR3 length is 15 residues. CDR3 nucleotides: TGTGCCAGCGTTAAGGGACTAGTAGGTACCAATGAGCAGTTCTTC. It yields the protein CASVKGLVGTNEQFF.

The rearrangement uses TRBV7-8 and TRBJ2-3; TRBD1 matches 8 bases. The germline V gene has CDR1 SGHVS and CDR2 FQNEAQ. The CDR3 has 15 amino acids. Unmatched junction bases numbered 8, after V lost 5 bases and J lost 4 bases. The CDR3 sequence is CASSPVQGVADTQYF. CDR3 DNA: TGTGCCAGCAGCCCAGTACAGGGGGTTGCAGATACGCAGTATTTT. Filled out from reference TRBV7-8 and TRBJ2-3, the complete variable domain reads GAGVSQSPRYKVAKRGQDVALRCDPISGHVSLFWYQQALGQGPEFLTYFQNEAQLDKSGLPSDRFFAERPEGSVSTLKIQRTQQEDSAVYLCASSPVQGVADTQYFGPGTRLTVL.

The genes are TRBV6-5 and TRBJ1-2; D is ambiguous. The CDR3 totals 15 residues. The germline V gene encodes CDR1 MNHEY and CDR2 SVGAGI. Trimming cost V 6 bases and J 1 base, with 15 bases left between them. Here the CDR3 DNA reads TGTGCCAGCAGGGCCTCGGCAGGCGATAACTATGGCTACACCTTC. It specifies CASRASAGDNYGYTF.

V gene TRBV5-6 combines with J gene TRBJ2-1, with D perhaps TRBD2 (6 bases). The CDR3 loop spans 17 amino acids. V gave up 0 bases and J gave up 6 bases, with 19 bases separating them. Germline CDR1 is SGHDT and CDR2 is YYEEEE. The CDR3 sequence: CASSLGGLAPLRNEQFF. The CDR3 DNA follows: TGTGCCAGCAGCTTGGGGGGTCTAGCGCCCCTTCGCAATGAGCAGTTCTTC.

J is TRBJ1-5 and V is TRBV6-6; D ambiguous. V was trimmed by 4 bases and J by 6 bases, leaving 10 bases between them. This CDR3 region has 13 residues. Germline V CDR1 and CDR2: MNHNY, SVGAGI (reference sequence). CDR3 sequence reads: CASSSGKGQPQHF. The CDR3, as DNA: TGTGCCAGCAGTTCCGGAAAAGGTCAGCCCCAGCATTTT.

This clone was recorded only once. The chain recombines TRBV4-1 with TRBJ1-5; D may be TRBD1 (5 bases). Trimming took off 2 bases at V and 6 bases at J, with 11 bases between the two ends. This CDR3 has 14 amino acids. Germline V gene sequence: CDR1 MGHRA, CDR2 YSYEKL. CDR3 bases: TGCGCCAGCAGCCAACCCTGGGGGGGTCAGCCCCAGCATTTT. This translates into CASSQPWGGQPQHF.

V is TRBV28 and J is TRBJ2-5, with 9 bases identical to TRBD1. Germline V gene lookup returns CDR1 MDHEN and CDR2 SYDVKM. The CDR3 length is 16 residues. The V segment lost 5 bases and the J segment 3 bases; nucleotides outside the gene matches: 10. This chain's CDR3 is CASSSKPGQGEETQYF. In DNA, the CDR3 is TGTGCCAGCAGTAGTAAACCGGGACAGGGTGAAGAGACCCAGTACTTC. Together with reference TRBV28 and TRBJ2-5, the CDR3 gives the full variable domain: DVKVTQSSRYLVKRTGEKVFLECVQDMDHENMFWYRQDPGLGLRLIYFSYDVKMKEKGDIPEGYSVSREKKERFSLILESASTNQTSMYLCASSSKPGQGEETQYFGPGTRLLVL.

The chain has TRBV11-2 and TRBJ2-7; possibly TRBD1 for D (5 bases). Trimming shortened V by 5 bases and J by 4 bases, and 9 bases separated the two germline ends. This CDR3 is built from 12 residues. In germline, CDR1 is SGHAT, CDR2 FQNNGV. CDR3 sequence: CASSLDMYEQYF. The CDR3 region has the DNA TGTGCCAGCAGCCTGGACATGTACGAGCAGTACTTC.

The V call is TRBV7-9, the J call TRBJ2-3; tentatively, D is TRBD1 (6 bases). The V gene's germline CDR1 is SEHNR and CDR2 FQNEAQ (reference sequence). The CDR3 totals 15 residues. V lost 1 base and J lost 1, with 9 bases in between. For the CDR3, the DNA is TGTGCCAGCAGCTTAGTTGAGGGGGGCACAGATACGCAGTATTTT. It is translated as CASSLVEGGTDTQYF.

J is TRBJ2-7 and V is TRBV28, with D maybe TRBD2 (6 bases). The CDR3 runs to 15 residues. V gave up 9 bases and J gave up 1 base, with 19 bases separating them. The V gene's germline CDR1 is MDHEN and CDR2 SYDVKM. In DNA form, the CDR3 reads TGTGCCAGTAACTCGGCTAGCGCAACTTCCTACGAGCAGTACTTC. Translated, it gives CASNSASATSYEQYF. Complete variable domain (other parts from reference TRBV28 and TRBJ2-7): DVKVTQSSRYLVKRTGEKVFLECVQDMDHENMFWYRQDPGLGLRLIYFSYDVKMKEKGDIPEGYSVSREKKERFSLILESASTNQTSMYLCASNSASATSYEQYFGPGTRLTVT.

This clone was observed a single time. CDR3 region: CASSLAGELFF. The DNA of the CDR3 is TGCGCCAGCAGCTTGGCCGGGGAGCTGTTTTTT. V is TRBV5-1 and J is TRBJ2-2, with D unresolved. Germline V CDR1 and CDR2: SGHRS, YFSETQ. Trimming removed 0 bases from V and 6 bases from J, with 0 bases in between. The CDR3 runs to 11 residues.

The chain combines TRBV11-2 with TRBJ1-6; the D gene is possibly TRBD1 (5 bases). Germline CDR1 reads SGHAT; CDR2 reads FQNNGV. This CDR3 comprises 15 residues. The V and J ends lost 6 bases and 9 bases respectively, with 18 bases between them. The CDR3 sequence: CASRAWGRVASPLHF. Written as DNA, the CDR3 is TGTGCCAGCAGGGCCTGGGGCAGGGTGGCTTCACCCCTCCACTTT.

The chain recombines TRBV6-1 with TRBJ2-1; 7 bases are a match to TRBD2. The germline V gene has CDR1 MNHNS and CDR2 SASEGT. This CDR3 has 14 residues. The V segment lost 2 bases and the J segment 8 bases; nucleotides outside the gene matches: 6. In nucleotides, the CDR3 is TGTGCCAGCAGTGAATGGGCTAGCGGCGATGAGCAGTTCTTC. It encodes CASSEWASGDEQFF.

The chain employs TRBV28 and TRBJ2-1, with D perhaps matching TRBD2 (6 bases). There are 15 residues in the CDR3. The germline gives CDR1 MDHEN, CDR2 SYDVKM. V lost 5 bases, J lost 8 bases, and 19 bases lay in between. The CDR3 bases are TGTGCCAGCAGTCTACGGGCCTCGGGAGACGATGAGCAGTTCTTC. Its protein is CASSLRASGDDEQFF.

The V call is TRBV19, the J call TRBJ1-4; 8 bases are a match to TRBD1. This CDR3 is 13 amino acids long. CDR1 is LNHDA and CDR2 is SQIVND in the germline V gene (reference sequence). The trim removed 6 bases at V and 5 bases at J, leaving 2 bases unmatched. CDR3 DNA: TGTGCCAGTAGAAGGACAGGGAATGAAAAACTGTTTTTT. This encodes CASRRTGNEKLFF. Supplemented by reference TRBV19 and TRBJ1-4, the full variable domain reads DGGITQSPKYLFRKEGQNVTLSCEQNLNHDAMYWYRQDPGQGLRLIYYSQIVNDFQKGDIAEGYSVSREKKESFPLTVTSAQKNPTAFYLCASRRTGNEKLFFGSGTQLSVL.

The V gene is TRBV10-3, the J gene TRBJ2-5; tentatively, D is TRBD2 (6 bases). The CDR3 length is 14 residues. Looked up from germline, CDR1 is ENHRY and CDR2 is SYGVKD. Deletions cut 8 bases from V and 0 bases from J, with 13 bases between. The CDR3 sequence is CAISGGAYQETQYF. CDR3 nucleotides: TGTGCCATCTCAGGCGGGGCCTACCAAGAGACCCAGTACTTC.

The rearrangement uses TRBV5-4 and TRBJ2-5, with TRBD1 matching 8 bases. The ends lost 4 bases at V and 5 bases at J; junction bases unmatched: 7. There are 14 residues in the CDR3. CDR1 and CDR2 from the germline V gene are SGHNT and YYREEE (reference sequence). The CDR3 region is CASSTWTGTETQYF. The DNA of the CDR3 is TGTGCCAGCAGCACTTGGACAGGGACTGAGACCCAGTACTTC. Based on the CDR3 plus reference TRBV5-4 and TRBJ2-5, the full variable domain is ETGVTQSPTHLIKTRGQQVTLRCSSQSGHNTVSWYQQALGQGPQFIFQYYREEENGRGNFPPRFSGLQFPNYSSELNVNALELDDSALYLCASSTWTGTETQYFGPGTRLLVL.

The CDR3 here is CASSYVGGGYNEQFF. The CDR3 coding sequence is TGTGCCAGCTCTTACGTGGGGGGGGGTTACAATGAGCAGTTCTTC. The chain links TRBV6-5 to TRBJ2-1, with 7 bases matching TRBD2. This CDR3 has 15 amino acids. CDR1 is MNHEY and CDR2 is SVGAGI in the germline V gene. J was trimmed by 4 bases and V by 8 bases; bases with no gene match: 11.

The chain is built from TRBV2 and TRBJ2-1, with unresolved D. Deletions cut 5 bases from V and 10 bases from J, with 9 bases between. CDR1 and CDR2 from the germline V gene are SNHLY and FYNNEI. The CDR3 has 11 residues. DNA of the CDR3: TGTGCCAGCAGTACTGACATCGAGCAGTTCTTC. This codes for CASSTDIEQFF. The full variable domain, its missing parts supplied by reference TRBV2 and TRBJ2-1, is EPEVTQTPSHQVTQMGQEVILRCVPISNHLYFYWYRQILGQKVEFLVSFYNNEISEKSEIFDDQFSVERPDGSNFTLKIRSTKLEDSAMYFCASSTDIEQFFGPGTRLTVL.

The V and J genes are TRBV11-2 and TRBJ2-3; 15 bases are a match to TRBD2. V was clipped by 3 bases and J by 5 bases; unmatched bases: 12. CDR1 is SGHAT and CDR2 is FQNNGV in the germline V gene. This CDR3 spans 19 amino acids. The CDR3 DNA reads TGTGCCAGCAGCTTCAATGGACTAGCGGGGGGGAGAGATGGAGATACGCAGTATTTT. Translating it yields CASSFNGLAGGRDGDTQYF.

The V and J genes are TRBV27 and TRBJ2-5; possibly TRBD1 or TRBD2 for D (5 bases each). This CDR3 is 16 amino acids long. Germline CDR1 is MNHEY and CDR2 is SMNVEV (reference sequence). Trimming removed 4 bases at V and 5 bases at J, with 20 bases between. CDR3 bases: TGTGCCAGCAGTTCCACCGGGACCCATGGCTGGGAGACCCAGTACTTC. Its translation is CASSSTGTHGWETQYF.

This chain uses TRBV6-5 with TRBJ2-2; a weak D match, TRBD1 (6 bases). This CDR3 is 15 amino acids long. Trimming pared 7 bases from V and 2 bases from J, leaving 14 bases between. From germline, CDR1 is MNHEY and CDR2 SVGAGI. CDR3 region: CASTNTGHNTGELFF. The DNA of the CDR3 is TGTGCCAGCACCAATACGGGACATAACACCGGGGAGCTGTTTTTT.